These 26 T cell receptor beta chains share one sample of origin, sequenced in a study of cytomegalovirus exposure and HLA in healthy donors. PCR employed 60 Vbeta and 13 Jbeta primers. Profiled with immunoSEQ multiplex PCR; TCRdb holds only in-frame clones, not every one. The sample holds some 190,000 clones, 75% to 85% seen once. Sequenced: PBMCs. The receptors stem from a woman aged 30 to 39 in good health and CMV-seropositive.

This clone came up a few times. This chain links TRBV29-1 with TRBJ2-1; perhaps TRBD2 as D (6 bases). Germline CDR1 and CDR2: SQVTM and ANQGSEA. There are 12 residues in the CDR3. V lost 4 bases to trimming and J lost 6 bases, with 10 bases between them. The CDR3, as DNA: TGCAGCGTTGTATGGGGAGGCAATGAGCAGTTCTTC. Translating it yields CSVVWGGNEQFF.

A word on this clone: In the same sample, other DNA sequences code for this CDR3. The CDR3 spells CASSQSPGIQETQYF. CDR3 sequence (DNA): TGCGCCAGCAGCCAATCCCCGGGGATCCAAGAGACCCAGTACTTC. V and J are TRBV4-1 and TRBJ2-5, with D possibly TRBD2 on 5 matching bases. Germline assignment: CDR1 MGHRA and CDR2 YSYEKL. The CDR3 has 15 amino acids. With 2 bases removed from V and 1 base from J, the gap between germline ends came to 11 bases.

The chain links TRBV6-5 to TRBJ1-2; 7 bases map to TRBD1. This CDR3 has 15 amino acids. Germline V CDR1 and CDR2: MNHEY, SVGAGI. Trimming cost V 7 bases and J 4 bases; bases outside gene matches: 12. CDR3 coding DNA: TGTGCCAGCACCCCATGGGACAGCGAAGGCTATGGCTACACCTTC. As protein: CASTPWDSEGYGYTF.

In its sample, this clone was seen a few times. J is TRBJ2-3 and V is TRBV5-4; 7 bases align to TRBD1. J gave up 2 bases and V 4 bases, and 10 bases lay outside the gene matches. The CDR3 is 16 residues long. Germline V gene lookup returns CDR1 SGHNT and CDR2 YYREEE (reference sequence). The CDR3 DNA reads TGTGCCAGCAGCCCCACTTCCGGGACAGCCACAGATACGCAGTATTTT. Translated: CASSPTSGTATDTQYF.

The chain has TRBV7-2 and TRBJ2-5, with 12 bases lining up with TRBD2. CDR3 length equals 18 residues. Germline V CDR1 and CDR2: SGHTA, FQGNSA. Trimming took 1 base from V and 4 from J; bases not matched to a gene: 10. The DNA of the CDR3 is TGTGCCAGCAGCTTAGTTCCTAGCGGGGGGGCAAGAGGAGAGACCCAGTACTTC. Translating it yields CASSLVPSGGARGETQYF.

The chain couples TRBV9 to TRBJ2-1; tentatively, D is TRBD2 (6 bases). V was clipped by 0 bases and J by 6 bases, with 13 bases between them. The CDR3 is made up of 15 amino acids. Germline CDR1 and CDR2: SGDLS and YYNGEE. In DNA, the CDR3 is TGTGCCAGCAGCGTAGAAGGCGGCGGGGCCAATGAGCAGTTCTTC. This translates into CASSVEGGGANEQFF.

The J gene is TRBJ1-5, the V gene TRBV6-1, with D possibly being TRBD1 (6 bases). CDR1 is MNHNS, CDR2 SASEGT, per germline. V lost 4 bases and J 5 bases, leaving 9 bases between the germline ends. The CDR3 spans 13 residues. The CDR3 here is CASSVQGDQPQHF. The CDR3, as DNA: TGTGCCAGCAGTGTACAGGGTGATCAGCCCCAGCATTTT.

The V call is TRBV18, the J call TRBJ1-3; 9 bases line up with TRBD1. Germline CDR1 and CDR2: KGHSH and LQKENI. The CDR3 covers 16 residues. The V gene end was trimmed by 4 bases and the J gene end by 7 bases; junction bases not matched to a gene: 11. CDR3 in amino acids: CASSQGPGQGANTIYF. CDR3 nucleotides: TGTGCCAGCTCACAAGGCCCGGGACAGGGTGCCAACACCATATATTTT.

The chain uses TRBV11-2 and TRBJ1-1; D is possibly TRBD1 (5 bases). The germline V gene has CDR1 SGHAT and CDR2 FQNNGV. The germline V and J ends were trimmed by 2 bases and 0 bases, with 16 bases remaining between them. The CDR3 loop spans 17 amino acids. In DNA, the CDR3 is TGTGCCAGCAGCTTAAAGCAGGGTAATAGATTGAACACTGAAGCTTTCTTT. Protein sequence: CASSLKQGNRLNTEAFF. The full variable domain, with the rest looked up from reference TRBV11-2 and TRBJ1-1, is EAGVAQSPRYKIIEKRQSVAFWCNPISGHATLYWYQQILGQGPKLLIQFQNNGVVDDSQLPKDRFSAERLKGVDSTLKIQPAKLEDSAVYLCASSLKQGNRLNTEAFFGQGTRLTVV.

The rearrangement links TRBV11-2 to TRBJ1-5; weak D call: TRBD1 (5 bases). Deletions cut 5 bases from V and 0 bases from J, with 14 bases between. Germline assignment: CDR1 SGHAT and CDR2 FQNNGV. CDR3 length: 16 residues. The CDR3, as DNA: TGTGCCAGCAGCGGCGGACACCCTTATAGCAATCAGCCCCAGCATTTT. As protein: CASSGGHPYSNQPQHF. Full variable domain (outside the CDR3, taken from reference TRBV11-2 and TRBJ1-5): EAGVAQSPRYKIIEKRQSVAFWCNPISGHATLYWYQQILGQGPKLLIQFQNNGVVDDSQLPKDRFSAERLKGVDSTLKIQPAKLEDSAVYLCASSGGHPYSNQPQHFGDGTRLSIL.

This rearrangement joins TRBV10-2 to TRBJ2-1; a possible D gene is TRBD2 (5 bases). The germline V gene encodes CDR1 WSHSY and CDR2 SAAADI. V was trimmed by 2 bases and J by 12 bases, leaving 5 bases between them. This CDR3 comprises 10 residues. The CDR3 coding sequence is TGCGCCAGCAGTGAGGAGGGGCAGTTCTTC. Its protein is CASSEEGQFF.

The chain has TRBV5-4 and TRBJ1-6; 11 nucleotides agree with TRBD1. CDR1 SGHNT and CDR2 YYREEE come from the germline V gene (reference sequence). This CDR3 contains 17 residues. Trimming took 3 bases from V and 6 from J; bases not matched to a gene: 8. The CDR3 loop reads CASSSGQGATPNSPLHF. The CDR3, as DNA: TGTGCCAGCAGCTCCGGACAGGGGGCTACCCCTAATTCACCCCTCCACTTT. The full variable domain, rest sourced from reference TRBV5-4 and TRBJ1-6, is ETGVTQSPTHLIKTRGQQVTLRCSSQSGHNTVSWYQQALGQGPQFIFQYYREEENGRGNFPPRFSGLQFPNYSSELNVNALELDDSALYLCASSSGQGATPNSPLHFGNGTRLTVT.

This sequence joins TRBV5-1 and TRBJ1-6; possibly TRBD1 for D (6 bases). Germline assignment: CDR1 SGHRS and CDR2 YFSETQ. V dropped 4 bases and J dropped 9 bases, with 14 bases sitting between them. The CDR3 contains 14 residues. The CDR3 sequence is CASSPGGAGSPLHF. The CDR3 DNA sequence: TGCGCCAGCAGCCCCGGGGGGGCCGGTTCACCCCTCCACTTT.

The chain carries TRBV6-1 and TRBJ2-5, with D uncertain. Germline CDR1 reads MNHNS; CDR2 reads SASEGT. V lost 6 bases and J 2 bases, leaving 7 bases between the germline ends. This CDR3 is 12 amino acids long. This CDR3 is CASRSLQETQYF. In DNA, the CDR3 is TGTGCCAGCAGGTCCCTTCAAGAGACCCAGTACTTC.

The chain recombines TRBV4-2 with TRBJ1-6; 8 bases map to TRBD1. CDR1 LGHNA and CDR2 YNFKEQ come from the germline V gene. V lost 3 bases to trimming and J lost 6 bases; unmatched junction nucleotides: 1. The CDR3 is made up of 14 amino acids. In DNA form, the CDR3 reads TGTGCCAGCAGCCAGGGACAGGCTAATTCACCCCTCCACTTT. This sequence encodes CASSQGQANSPLHF.

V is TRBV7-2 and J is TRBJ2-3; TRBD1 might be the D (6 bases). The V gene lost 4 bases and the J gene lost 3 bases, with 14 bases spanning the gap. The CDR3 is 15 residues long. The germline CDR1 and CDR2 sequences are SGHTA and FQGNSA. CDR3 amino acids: CASSWAQGSTDTQYF. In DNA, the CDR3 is TGTGCCAGCAGCTGGGCACAGGGCTCTACAGATACGCAGTATTTT.

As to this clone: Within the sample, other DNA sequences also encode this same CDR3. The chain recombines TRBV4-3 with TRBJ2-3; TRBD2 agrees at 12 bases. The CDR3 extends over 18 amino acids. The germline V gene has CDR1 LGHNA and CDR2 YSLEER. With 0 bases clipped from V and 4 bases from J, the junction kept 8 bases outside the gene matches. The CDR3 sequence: CASSQDTSGGTPPDTQYF. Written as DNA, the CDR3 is TGCGCCAGCAGCCAAGATACTAGCGGGGGGACCCCGCCAGATACGCAGTATTTT.

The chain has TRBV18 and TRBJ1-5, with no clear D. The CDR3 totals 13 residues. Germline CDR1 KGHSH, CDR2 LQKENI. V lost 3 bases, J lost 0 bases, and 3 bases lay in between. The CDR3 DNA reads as TGTGCCAGCTCACCCAATAGCAATCAGCCCCAGCATTTT. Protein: CASSPNSNQPQHF. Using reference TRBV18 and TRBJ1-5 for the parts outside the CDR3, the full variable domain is NAGVMQNPRHLVRRRGQEARLRCSPMKGHSHVYWYRQLPEEGLKFMVYLQKENIIDESGMPKERFSAEFPKEGPSILRIQQVVRGDSAAYFCASSPNSNQPQHFGDGTRLSIL.

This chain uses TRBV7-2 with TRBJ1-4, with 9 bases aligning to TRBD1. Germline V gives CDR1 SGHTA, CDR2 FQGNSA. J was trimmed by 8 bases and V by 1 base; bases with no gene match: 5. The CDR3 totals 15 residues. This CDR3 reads CASSLGGTGPEKLFF. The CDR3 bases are TGTGCCAGCAGCTTAGGGGGGACAGGGCCCGAAAAACTGTTTTTT.

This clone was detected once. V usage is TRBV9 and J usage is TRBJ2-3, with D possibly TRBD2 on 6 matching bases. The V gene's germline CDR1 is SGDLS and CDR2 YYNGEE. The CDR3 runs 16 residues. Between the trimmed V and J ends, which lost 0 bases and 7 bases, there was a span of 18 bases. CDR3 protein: CASSVAPSRGKNTQYF. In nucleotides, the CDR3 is TGTGCCAGCAGCGTAGCCCCTAGCCGGGGGAAAAATACGCAGTATTTT.

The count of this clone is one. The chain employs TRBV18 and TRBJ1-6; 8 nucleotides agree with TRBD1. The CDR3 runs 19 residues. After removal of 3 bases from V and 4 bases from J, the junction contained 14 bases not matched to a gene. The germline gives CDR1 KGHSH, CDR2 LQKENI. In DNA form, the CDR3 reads TGTGCCAGCTCACCGGGGGGGGATTACAGGGACAGGTATAATTCACCCCTCCACTTT. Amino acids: CASSPGGDYRDRYNSPLHF.

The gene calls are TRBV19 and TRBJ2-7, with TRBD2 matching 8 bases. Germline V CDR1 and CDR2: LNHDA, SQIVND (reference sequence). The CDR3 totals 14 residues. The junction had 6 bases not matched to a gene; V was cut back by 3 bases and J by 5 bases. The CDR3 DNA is TGTGCCAGTAGTATCGGGGGGGGCCGCGACGAGCAGTACTTC. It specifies CASSIGGGRDEQYF.

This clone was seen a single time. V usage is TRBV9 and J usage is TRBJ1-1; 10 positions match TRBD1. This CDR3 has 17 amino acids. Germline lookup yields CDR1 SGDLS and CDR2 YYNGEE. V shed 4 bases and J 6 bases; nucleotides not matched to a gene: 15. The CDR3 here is CASSKTGGAEILPEAFF. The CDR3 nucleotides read TGTGCCAGCAGCAAGACAGGGGGCGCGGAAATTCTCCCTGAAGCTTTCTTT.

CDR3 region: CASRSAGQYTGELFF. CDR3 nucleotides: TGTGCCAGCAGATCTGCGGGGCAGTACACCGGGGAGCTGTTTTTT. The chain links TRBV27 to TRBJ2-2, with D possibly being TRBD2 (6 bases). V lost 6 bases to trimming and J lost 3 bases, with 14 bases between them. The CDR3 consists of 15 residues. Germline values: CDR1 MNHEY, CDR2 SMNVEV (reference sequence).

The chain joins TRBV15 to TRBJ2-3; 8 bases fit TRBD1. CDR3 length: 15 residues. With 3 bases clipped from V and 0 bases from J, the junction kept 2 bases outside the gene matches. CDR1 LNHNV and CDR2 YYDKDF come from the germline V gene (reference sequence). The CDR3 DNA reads TGTGCCACCAGCAGGGGACAGGTTAGCACAGATACGCAGTATTTT. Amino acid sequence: CATSRGQVSTDTQYF.

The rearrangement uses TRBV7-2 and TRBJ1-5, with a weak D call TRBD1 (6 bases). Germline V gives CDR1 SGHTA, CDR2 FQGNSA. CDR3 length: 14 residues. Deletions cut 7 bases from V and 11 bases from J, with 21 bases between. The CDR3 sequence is CASTQTGPGTSQHF. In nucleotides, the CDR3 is TGTGCCAGCACCCAGACAGGACCCGGTACGTCCCAGCATTTT.